These T cell receptor beta chains were read from a single sample in a study of technical replicates of blood from a handful of donors. Repertoires were generated with immunoSEQ multiplex PCR, while TCRdb's copy carries only in-frame clones and drops some. This sample has 95,000 to 100,000 clones, with over 95% found just once. Sequencing was done on a sample of T cells isolated from PBMCs. The source of these receptors is a human donor in good health. Each CDR3 is given without its conserved first and last residue.

TRBV5-1 | ASSPANRGGETQY
TRBV10-3 | AISEWGGAEQY
TRBV19 | ASSIKGGGYQETQY
TRBV5-4 | ASSLRTGGDTEAF
TRBV29-1 | SVKMGLVTDTQY
TRBV12-5 | ASGLQANTEAF
TRBV4-1 | ASSQKPGQLFYGYT
TRBV19 | ASSTYLADTQY
TRBV11-2 | ASSLTTLAGEMETQY
TRBV13 | ASSLGGSSGRRSTDTQY
TRBV6-5 | ASRVGPYTDTQY
TRBV12-5 | ASGLVRTGGEDTEAF
TRBV2 | ASRRAPEAF
TRBV25-1 | ASSRPGGGSNEKLF
TRBV6-4 | ASSDGGYSYNEQF
TRBV4-1 | ASSQDVVKIEETQY
TRBV11-3 | ASSSGRDYGYT
TRBV2 | ASRYRGRDNSPLH
TRBV9 | ASSSRQGNTEAF
TRBV7-9 | ASSFGTGTYEQY
TRBV5-4 | ASSSERGQPQH
TRBV4-1 | ASSQPTGGVAKNIQY
TRBV9 | ASSPGGGGEQY
TRBV6-6 | ASSPKGEQGYT
TRBV28 | ASSLASGTGENIQY
TRBV27 | ASSLWGRGTYEQY
TRBV19 | ASLSPGGEKLF
TRBV5-1 | ASWGQTNTEAF
TRBV9 | ASSVVPGDDDTQY
TRBV5-1 | ASSLGFAATNEKLF
TRBV28 | ASSPQGAQDEQY
TRBV28 | ASSFNRESFSYEQY
TRBV6-5 | ASSQGQGPYEQY
TRBV10-3 | AIRTMETQY
TRBV15 | ATSRVGKGAIGNTIY
TRBV5-1 | ASSPQTGGETQY
TRBV6-5 | ASNGLAANTGELF
TRBV28 | ASSFGRAGTGELF
TRBV15 | ATSRDPKGGRAF
TRBV19 | ASSGQGPGTYEQY
TRBV5-4 | ASSALRGNVYNEQF
TRBV9 | ASSVSGISTDTQY
TRBV7-2 | ASSSGSGKNTGELF
TRBV6-6 | ASRDRGIYYGYT
TRBV7-9 | ASSFDNYYEQY
TRBV28 | ASSLIWPYEQY
TRBV7-8 | ASGDMRQVYYGYT
TRBV11-2 | ASSLELNGIQY
TRBV27 | ASSTGSVETQY
TRBV7-9 | ASSDRRGRLNTEAF
TRBV19 | ASSSPSLAEKNTEAF
TRBV10-3 | AISERMKGEIMNTEAF
TRBV4-2 | ASSQGTGAPKNIQY
TRBV6-1 | ASSGGPIADTQY